One T cell receptor (beta chain) is described in this entry. Antigen specificity is unknown. Clinical symptoms, serum thyroxine, TRAb, thyroid ultrasound and orbital computed tomography were relied on for diagnosis. RNA transcripts yielded amplified TCR beta CDR3 regions. An opening RT-PCR round employed HTBI primers and preceded a second-round multiplex PCR. Each CDR3 protein is one row after TCRdb ran MiXCR on the multiplex PCR reads. Of 200,000 to 250,000 distinct CDR3 sequences listed, under 25% are singletons. The sample originates from a study of Graves' ophthalmopathy and Graves' hyperthyroidism. Whole-study results and caveats: Clonotypes were expanded in thyroid at above 0.001 frequency, and most also appeared in blood.

V lost 8 bases and J 5 bases, leaving 21 bases between the germline ends. There are 15 residues in the CDR3. Germline V lookup: CDR1 MDHEN, CDR2 SYDVKM. The receptor's source is a woman between 50 and 59 years old with Graves' ophthalmopathy. Sequences were obtained from peripheral blood. J is TRBJ1-2 and V is TRBV28; weak D call: TRBD1 (5 bases). In nucleotides, the CDR3 is TGTGCCAGCTTTGTAGGACACCTTACAACGTATGGCTACACCTTC. Encoded protein: CASFVGHLTTYGYTF.